This T cell receptor (beta chain) derives from a study of Ad26.COV2.S vaccination and SARS-CoV-2 variants. The V gene lost 2 bases and the J gene lost 11 bases, with 10 bases spanning the gap. Per germline, CDR1 MNHNS and CDR2 SASEGT. The CDR3 length is 11 residues. General study findings and limits: Recipients of vaccine and of placebo showed similar breadth of their non-spike TCR repertoires. CD8+ and CD4+ T cells specific for spike reportedly responded with substantial breadth after vaccination. Measures of TCR breadth and depth may have fallen short of total T cell responses.

Treatment noted: over 15 received Ad26.COV2.S at low or high dose, single or two shots; about five received placebo; per-sample allocation not given. Sampling occurred on day 63 after the first vaccine or placebo injection. The donor was a Boston adult aged 18-55 years. Worth noting for this clone: Its antigen is not known.

Profiled with immunoSEQ multiplex PCR; TCRdb holds only in-frame clones, not every one. The sample yields hundreds of thousands of clones, about 89% seen once. The sequence came from a person aged 18-60 years who received the Ad26.COV2.S COVID-19 vaccine or a placebo. This specimen consisted of peripheral blood, obtained in a trial of Ad26.COV2.S vaccine versus placebo. This rearrangement joins TRBV6-1 to TRBJ2-7; no clear D. CDR3 residues: CASSEQVTEYF. CDR3 nucleotides: TGTGCCAGCAGTGAACAGGTTACGGAGTACTTC.